This T cell receptor (beta chain) was identified in a study of T cell repertoires in cytomegalovirus infection (dated by TCRdb to about 2019). At the level of the whole study: The HLA type of each donor mattered for the analysis, because public TCR beta signatures pointed to carriage of CMV infection along with the matching HLA type.

Between the V and J ends, shortened by 2 bases and 3 bases respectively, the junction contains 19 bases. CDR1 SGHTA and CDR2 FQGNSA were looked up in the germline V gene. From cysteine to phenylalanine, the CDR3 is 17 amino acids long. Just the 51-base CDR3 DNA is kept, in frame starting at base 1. The listed sequencing device is Illumina HiSeq 1500. Using fastp at Q25 and MiXCR, TCRdb reprocessed the public reads and kept productive beta chains. Each entry is one CDR3 protein sequence, shown with its most common DNA and genes. In this sample the table shows 150,000 to 200,000 distinct CDR3 sequences, about 15% of which occur a single time. The ten biggest clones cover approximately 30% of the sample. The paper as a whole reports these results and caveats: The ex vivo response was dominated by HLA-C-restricted CMV-specific TCR beta clonotypes, which also provided the single most frequent clonotype in two of eight donors. Cumulative frequency of public TCR beta family members discriminated carriers of CMV infection plus the relevant HLA type in this cohort and an independent approximately 370-donor cohort.

This clonotype was found many times. Its antigen has not been determined. Qualities for individual bases were not recorded, and no much larger clone is one base off. The V gene is TRBV7-2 and the J gene is TRBJ1-2, with the D gene too uncertain to name. Sample: PBMCs. The receptor comes from a human donor in good health (CMV status not recorded). Some clones in this sample may be carry-over from other donors' samples. The sequence in DNA is TGTGCCAGCAGCTTACGTCAATCGGTGGCCTGGGACTATGGCTACACCTTC. This gives the protein CASSLRQSVAWDYGYTF.